This T cell receptor (beta chain) came from a study of blood T cell repertoires in COVID-19. Seattle's enrolled individuals joined amid active infection and were then monitored longitudinally. The germline V gene encodes CDR1 MNHEY and CDR2 SVGAGI. Trimming took 6 bases from V and 0 from J, leaving 12 bases between them. The CDR3 consists of 15 residues. Only in-frame clones appear in the TCRdb table, and some are missing; sequencing was by immunoSEQ multiplex PCR. The sample carries more than 95,000 clones, 81% recorded once. This clone was seen only a few times. The chain has TRBV6-5 and TRBJ1-5; a possible D gene is TRBD1 (6 bases). This receptor was identified in a man in his thirties or forties with COVID-19, enrolled during active disease. Sequenced input: peripheral blood. CDR3 DNA: TGTGCCAGCAGGATCAGGGGCGATAGCAATCAGCCCCAGCATTTT. Residues: CASRIRGDSNQPQHF.